This TCR beta chain was sequenced during a study of T cells in Graves' hyperthyroidism and ophthalmopathy. Amplification of TCR beta CDR3 regions used RNA as the template. HTBI primers drove first-round RT-PCR of the TCR CDR3. TCRdb re-called the multiplex PCR reads through MiXCR, storing one row per CDR3 protein. This table has more than 500,000 distinct CDR3 sequences, under 60% appearing once. CDR3 length equals 15 residues. Germline CDR1 reads SGHVS; CDR2 reads FNYEAQ. V shed 6 bases and J shed 0 bases, with 11 bases lying between them. This clonotype has ten or more counts. Input material: peripheral blood or thyroid tissue (not recorded which). V usage is TRBV7-6 and J usage is TRBJ2-2; no definite D call. The receptor comes from an adult woman with Graves' disease, either hyperthyroidism or ophthalmopathy (not recorded which). CDR3 DNA: TGTGCCAGCAGTCATGGCCAGACGAACACCGGGGAGCTGTTTTTT. This gives the protein CASSHGQTNTGELFF.